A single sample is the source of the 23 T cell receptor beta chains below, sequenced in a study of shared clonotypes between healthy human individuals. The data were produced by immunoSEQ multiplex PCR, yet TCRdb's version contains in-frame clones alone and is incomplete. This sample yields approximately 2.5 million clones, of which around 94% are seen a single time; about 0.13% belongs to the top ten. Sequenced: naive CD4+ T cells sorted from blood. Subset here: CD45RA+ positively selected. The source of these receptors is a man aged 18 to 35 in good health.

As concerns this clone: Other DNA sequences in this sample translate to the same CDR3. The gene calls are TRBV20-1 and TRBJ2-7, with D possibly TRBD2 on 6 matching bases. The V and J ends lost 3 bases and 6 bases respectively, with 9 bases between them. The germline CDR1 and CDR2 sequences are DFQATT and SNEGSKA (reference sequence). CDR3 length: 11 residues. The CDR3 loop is CSARDYSEQYF. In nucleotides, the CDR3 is TGCAGTGCTAGGGACTATAGCGAGCAGTACTTC.

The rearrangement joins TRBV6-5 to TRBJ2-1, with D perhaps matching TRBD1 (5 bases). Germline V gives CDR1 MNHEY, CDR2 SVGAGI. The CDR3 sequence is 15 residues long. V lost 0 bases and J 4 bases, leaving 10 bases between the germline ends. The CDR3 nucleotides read TGTGCCAGCAGTTACTCAAGGGGAATGTACAATGAGCAGTTCTTC. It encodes CASSYSRGMYNEQFF.

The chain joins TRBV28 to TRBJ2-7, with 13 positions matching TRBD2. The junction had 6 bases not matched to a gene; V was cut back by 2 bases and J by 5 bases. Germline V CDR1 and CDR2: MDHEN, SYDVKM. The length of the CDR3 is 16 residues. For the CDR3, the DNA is TGTGCCAGCAGTTTAACTAGCGGGAGGGCTTTAAACGAGCAGTACTTC. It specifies CASSLTSGRALNEQYF.

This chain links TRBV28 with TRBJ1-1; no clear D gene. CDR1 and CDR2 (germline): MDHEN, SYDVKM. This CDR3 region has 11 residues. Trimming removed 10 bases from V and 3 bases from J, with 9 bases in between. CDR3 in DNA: TGTGCCACCAGAGGTCACACTGAAGCTTTCTTT. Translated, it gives CATRGHTEAFF.

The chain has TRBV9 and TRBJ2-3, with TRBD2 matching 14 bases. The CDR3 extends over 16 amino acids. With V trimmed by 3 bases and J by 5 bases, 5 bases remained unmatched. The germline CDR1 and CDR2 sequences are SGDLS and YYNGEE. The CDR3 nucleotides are TGTGCCAGCAGCGGAGGAGGGACTAGCGGGGGAGATACGCAGTATTTT. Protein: CASSGGGTSGGDTQYF.

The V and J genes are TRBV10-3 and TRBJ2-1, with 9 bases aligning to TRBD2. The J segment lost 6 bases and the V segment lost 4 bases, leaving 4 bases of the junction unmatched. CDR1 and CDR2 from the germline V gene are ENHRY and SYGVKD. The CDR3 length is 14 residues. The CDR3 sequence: CAISGGGAVNEQFF. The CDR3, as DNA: TGTGCCATCAGTGGCGGGGGGGCAGTCAATGAGCAGTTCTTC.

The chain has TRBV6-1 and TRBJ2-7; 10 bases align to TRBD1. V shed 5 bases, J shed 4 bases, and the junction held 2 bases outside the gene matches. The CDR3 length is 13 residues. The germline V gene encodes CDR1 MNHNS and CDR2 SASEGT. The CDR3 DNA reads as TGTGCCAGCAGTTGGGACAGGGGATACGAGCAGTACTTC. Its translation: CASSWDRGYEQYF.

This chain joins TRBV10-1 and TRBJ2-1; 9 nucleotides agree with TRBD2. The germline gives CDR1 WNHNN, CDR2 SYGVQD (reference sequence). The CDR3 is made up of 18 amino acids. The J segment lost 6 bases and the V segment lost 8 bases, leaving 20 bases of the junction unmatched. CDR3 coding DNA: TGCGCCAGCGTAAACCTACTAATCTGGACTAGCGCATTCAATGAGCAGTTCTTC. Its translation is CASVNLLIWTSAFNEQFF.

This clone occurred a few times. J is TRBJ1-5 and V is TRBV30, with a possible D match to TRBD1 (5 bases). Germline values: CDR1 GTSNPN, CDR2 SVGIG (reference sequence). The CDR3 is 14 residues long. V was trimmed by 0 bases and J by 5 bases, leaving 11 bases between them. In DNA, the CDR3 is TGTGCCTGGAGTGTAATGGGGGGGGATCAGCCCCAGCATTTT. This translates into CAWSVMGGDQPQHF.

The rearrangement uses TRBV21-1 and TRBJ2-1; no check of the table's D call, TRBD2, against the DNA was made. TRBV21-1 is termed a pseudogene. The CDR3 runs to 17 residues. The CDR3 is CASSKARATSGVLEQFF. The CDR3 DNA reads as TGTGCCAGCAGCAAAGCCAGGGCAACTAGCGGGGTCCTAGAGCAGTTCTTC.

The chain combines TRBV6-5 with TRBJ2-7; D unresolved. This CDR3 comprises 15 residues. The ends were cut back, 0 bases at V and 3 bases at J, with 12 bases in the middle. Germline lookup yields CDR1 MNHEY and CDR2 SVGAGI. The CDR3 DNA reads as TGTGCCAGCAGTTACTCGCTAGTATCCCACTACGAGCAGTACTTC. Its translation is CASSYSLVSHYEQYF.

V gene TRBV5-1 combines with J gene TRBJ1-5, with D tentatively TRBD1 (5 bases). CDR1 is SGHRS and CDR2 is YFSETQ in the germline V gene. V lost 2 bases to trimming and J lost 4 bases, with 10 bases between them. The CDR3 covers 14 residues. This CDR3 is CASSFDSLNQPQHF. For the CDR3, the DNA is TGCGCCAGCAGCTTCGACAGCCTTAATCAGCCCCAGCATTTT.

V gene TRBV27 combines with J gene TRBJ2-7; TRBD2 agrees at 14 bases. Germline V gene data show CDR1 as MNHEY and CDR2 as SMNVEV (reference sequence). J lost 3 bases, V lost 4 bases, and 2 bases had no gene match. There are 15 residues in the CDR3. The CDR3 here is CASSSGTSGGYEQYF. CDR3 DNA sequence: TGTGCCAGCAGTTCCGGGACTAGCGGGGGCTACGAGCAGTACTTC.

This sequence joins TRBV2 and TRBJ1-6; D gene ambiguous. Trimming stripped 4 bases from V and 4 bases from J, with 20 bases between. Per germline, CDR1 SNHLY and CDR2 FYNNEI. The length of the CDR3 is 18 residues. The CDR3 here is CASSGVRQLQTYNSPLHF. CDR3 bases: TGTGCCAGCAGTGGAGTTAGGCAGCTCCAAACTTATAATTCACCCCTCCACTTT.

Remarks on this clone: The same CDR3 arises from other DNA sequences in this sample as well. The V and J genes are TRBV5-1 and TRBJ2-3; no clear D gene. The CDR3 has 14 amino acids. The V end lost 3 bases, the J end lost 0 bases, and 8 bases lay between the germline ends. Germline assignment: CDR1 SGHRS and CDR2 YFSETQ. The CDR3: CASSSSTSTDTQYF. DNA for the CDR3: TGCGCCAGCAGCTCATCGACAAGCACAGATACGCAGTATTTT. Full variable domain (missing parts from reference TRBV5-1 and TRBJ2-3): KAGVTQTPRYLIKTRGQQVTLSCSPISGHRSVSWYQQTPGQGLQFLFEYFSETQRNKGNFPGRFSGRQFSNSRSEMNVSTLELGDSALYLCASSSSTSTDTQYFGPGTRLTVL.

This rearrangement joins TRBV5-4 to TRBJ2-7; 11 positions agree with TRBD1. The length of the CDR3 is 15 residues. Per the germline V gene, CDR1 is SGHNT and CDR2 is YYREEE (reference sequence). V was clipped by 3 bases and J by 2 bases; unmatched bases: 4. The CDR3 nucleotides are TGTGCCAGCAGCTGGGACAGGGGGTTTACCTACGAGCAGTACTTC. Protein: CASSWDRGFTYEQYF.

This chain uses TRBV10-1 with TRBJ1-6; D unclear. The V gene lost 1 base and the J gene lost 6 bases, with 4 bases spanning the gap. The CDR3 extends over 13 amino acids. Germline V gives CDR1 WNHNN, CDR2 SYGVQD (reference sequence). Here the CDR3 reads CASSEWVNSPLHF. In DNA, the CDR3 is TGCGCCAGCAGTGAGTGGGTTAATTCACCCCTCCACTTT.

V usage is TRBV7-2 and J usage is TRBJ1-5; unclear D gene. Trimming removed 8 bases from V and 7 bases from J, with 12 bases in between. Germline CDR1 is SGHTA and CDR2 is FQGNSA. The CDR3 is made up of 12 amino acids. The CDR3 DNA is TGTGCCAGCCGAGCACCCGGGCAGCCCCAGCATTTT. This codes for CASRAPGQPQHF. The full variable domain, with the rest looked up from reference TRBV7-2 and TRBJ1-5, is GAGVSQSPSNKVTEKGKDVELRCDPISGHTALYWYRQSLGQGLEFLIYFQGNSAPDKSGLPSDRFSAERTGGSVSTLTIQRTQQEDSAVYLCASRAPGQPQHFGDGTRLSIL.

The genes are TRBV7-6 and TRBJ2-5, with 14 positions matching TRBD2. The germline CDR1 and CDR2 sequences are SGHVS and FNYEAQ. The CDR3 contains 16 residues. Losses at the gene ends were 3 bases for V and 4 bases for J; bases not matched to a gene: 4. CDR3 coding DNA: TGTGCCAGCAGCTTCCGACTAGCGGGAGGGGGAGAGACCCAGTACTTC. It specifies CASSFRLAGGGETQYF. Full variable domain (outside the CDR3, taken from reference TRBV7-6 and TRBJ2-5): GAGVSQSPRYKVTKRGQDVALRCDPISGHVSLYWYRQALGQGPEFLTYFNYEAQQDKSGLPNDRFSAERPEGSISTLTIQRTEQRDSAMYRCASSFRLAGGGETQYFGPGTRLLVL.

Written as DNA, the CDR3 is TGTGCCAGTAGTATTACAGGGCCAGCTGGAAACACCATATATTTT. This codes for CASSITGPAGNTIYF. The rearrangement joins TRBV19 to TRBJ1-3, with a tentative D call TRBD1 (6 bases). Deletions cut 3 bases from V and 2 bases from J, with 11 bases between. The CDR3 runs 15 residues. Germline V lookup: CDR1 LNHDA, CDR2 SQIVND (reference sequence).

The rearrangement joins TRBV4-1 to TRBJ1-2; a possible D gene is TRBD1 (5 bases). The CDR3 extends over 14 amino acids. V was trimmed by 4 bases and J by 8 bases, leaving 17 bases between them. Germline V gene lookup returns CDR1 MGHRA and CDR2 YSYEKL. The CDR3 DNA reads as TGCGCCAGCAGCCCGGAGGCGGGGGTACGAGGCTACACCTTC. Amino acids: CASSPEAGVRGYTF.

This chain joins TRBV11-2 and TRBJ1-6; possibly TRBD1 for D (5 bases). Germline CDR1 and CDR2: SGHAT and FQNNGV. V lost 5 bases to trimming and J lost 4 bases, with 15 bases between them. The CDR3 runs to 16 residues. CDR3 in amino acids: CASSDTTGTYNSPLHF. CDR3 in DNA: TGTGCCAGCAGCGATACAACGGGGACGTATAATTCACCCCTCCACTTT.

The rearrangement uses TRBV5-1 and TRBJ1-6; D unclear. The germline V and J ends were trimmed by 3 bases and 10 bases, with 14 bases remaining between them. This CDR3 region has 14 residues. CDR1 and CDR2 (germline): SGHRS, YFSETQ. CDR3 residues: CASSSVASGSPLHF. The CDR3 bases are TGCGCCAGCAGCTCGGTTGCCTCGGGATCACCCCTCCACTTT.